The sequence of this T cell receptor (beta chain) was determined in a study of T-cell memory formation after mild COVID-19. Whole-study findings and limits: The finding that pre-infection memory included some responding clones suggested that cross-reactive memory joined.

This CDR3 region has 13 residues. Losses at the gene ends were 4 bases for V and 10 bases for J; bases not matched to a gene: 9. CDR1 and CDR2 (germline): SGHRS, YFSETQ. TCRdb re-derived calls from the 5' RACE reads in MiXCR, one entry per CDR3 protein. The table has about 200,000 distinct CDR3 sequences, over 7.5% seen once. The table lists this clonotype with many counts. Its antigen is still unknown. Sequenced sample: PBMCs or a T cell subset sorted from them (not recorded which). This TCR came from a man in his late teens or twenties who had mild COVID-19 (a few samples of this study predate the infection). Cell type and time point are not known. The J gene is TRBJ1-1, the V gene TRBV5-1, with 8 nucleotides matching TRBD1. The CDR3 loop is CASSPGQVAGAFF. CDR3 nucleotide sequence: TGCGCCAGCAGCCCGGGACAGGTGGCGGGAGCTTTCTTT.